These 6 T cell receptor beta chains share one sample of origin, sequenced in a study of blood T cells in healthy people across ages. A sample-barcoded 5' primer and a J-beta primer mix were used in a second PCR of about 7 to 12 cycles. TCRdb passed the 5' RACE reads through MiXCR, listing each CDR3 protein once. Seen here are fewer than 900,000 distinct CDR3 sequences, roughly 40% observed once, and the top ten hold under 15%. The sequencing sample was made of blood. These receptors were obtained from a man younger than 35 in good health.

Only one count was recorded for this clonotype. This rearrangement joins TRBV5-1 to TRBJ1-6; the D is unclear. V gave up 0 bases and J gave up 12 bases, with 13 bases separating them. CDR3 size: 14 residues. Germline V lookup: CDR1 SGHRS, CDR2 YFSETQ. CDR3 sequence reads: CASSLGEEGGPLHF. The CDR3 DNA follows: TGCGCCAGCAGCTTGGGGGAGGAAGGCGGACCCCTCCACTTT.

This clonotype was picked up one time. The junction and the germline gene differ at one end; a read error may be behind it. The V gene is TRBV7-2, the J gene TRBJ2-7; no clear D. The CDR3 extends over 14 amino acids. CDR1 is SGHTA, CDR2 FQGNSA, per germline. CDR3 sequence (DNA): TGTGCCAGCAGCTTAGTAGGGATGACCTACAAGCAGTACTTC. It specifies CASSLVGMTYKQYF.

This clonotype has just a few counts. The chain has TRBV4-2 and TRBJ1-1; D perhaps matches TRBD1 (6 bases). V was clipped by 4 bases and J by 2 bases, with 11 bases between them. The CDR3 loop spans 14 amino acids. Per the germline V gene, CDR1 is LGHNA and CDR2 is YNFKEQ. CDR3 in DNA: TGTGCCAGCAGCCCTGGGGGGGCTAACACTGAAGCTTTCTTT. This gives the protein CASSPGGANTEAFF.

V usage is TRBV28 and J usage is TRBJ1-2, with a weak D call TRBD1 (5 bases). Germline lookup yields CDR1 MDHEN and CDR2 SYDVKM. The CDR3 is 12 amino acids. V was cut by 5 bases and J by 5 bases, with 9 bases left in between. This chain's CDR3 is CASSTEGYGYTF. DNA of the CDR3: TGTGCCAGCAGTACCGAGGGGTATGGCTACACCTTC.

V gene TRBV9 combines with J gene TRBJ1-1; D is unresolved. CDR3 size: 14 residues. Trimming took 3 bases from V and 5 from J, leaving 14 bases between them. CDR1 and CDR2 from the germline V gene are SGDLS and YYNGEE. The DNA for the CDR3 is TGTGCCAGCAGCGCCCTTTCGAGGGTTACTGAAGCTTTCTTT. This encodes CASSALSRVTEAFF.

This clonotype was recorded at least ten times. This CDR3 reads CASSSPPMEQYF. DNA for the CDR3: TGTGCCAGCAGCTCGCCACCAATGGAGCAGTACTTC. This chain connects TRBV12-3 or TRBV12-4 to TRBJ2-7; D uncertain. The CDR3 spans 12 residues. V lost 6 bases and J lost 7, with 13 bases in between.